Sequencing of this T cell receptor (beta chain) was carried out in a study of blood T cell repertoires in COVID-19. Overall study: Samples taken during acute and convalescent COVID-19 were collected in the United States, Italy and Spain.

The CDR3 sequence is 17 residues long. In germline, CDR1 is SGHNT, CDR2 YENEEA. V shed 8 bases, J shed 0 bases, and the junction held 10 bases outside the gene matches. Assay: immunoSEQ multiplex PCR; the TCRdb copy retains only in-frame clones and omits some. The sample shows roughly 230,000 clones, roughly nine tenths of them seen only once. The source material was peripheral blood. The rearrangement joins TRBV11-3 to TRBJ2-1, with TRBD2 identical over 10 bases. This receptor was obtained from a woman aged 40-49 years who had recovered from COVID-19. CDR3: CASLSWTSGSSYNEQFF. DNA for the CDR3: TGTGCCAGCCTATCCTGGACTAGCGGTAGCTCCTACAATGAGCAGTTCTTC. The complete variable domain, with remaining parts taken from reference TRBV11-3 and TRBJ2-1, reads EAGVVQSPRYKIIEKKQPVAFWCNPISGHNTLYWYLQNLGQGPELLIRYENEEAVDDSQLPKDRFSAERLKGVDSTLKIQPAELGDSAVYLCASLSWTSGSSYNEQFFGPGTRLTVL.